This TCR beta chain was captured in a study of Ad26.COV2.S vaccination and SARS-CoV-2 variants (TCRdb year 2021). Concerning the study at large: Vaccine-arm donors were drawn from COV1001, a multicentre, randomized, double-blind, placebo-controlled phase I-IIa trial of Ad26.COV2.S in healthy adults. Investigators did not know the trial group allocation while performing experiments and assessing outcomes. A total of some 30 samples were included in the TCR-sequenced set, comprising about 20 Ad26.COV2.S vaccine recipients, 5 placebo recipients and 8 SARS-CoV-2 convalescent individuals. Ad26.COV2.S was administered intramuscularly at 5 x 10^10 or 1 x 10^11 viral particles, either as a single shot or as two shots given 56 days apart. Trial participants were randomized into five groups of five, in which low-dose or high-dose Ad26.COV2.S was given once or twice, or placebo was given on both occasions. TCRbeta repertoire sequencing served as the tool for gauging how specific and how broad the SARS-CoV-2-reactive T cell receptors were following Ad26.COV2.S vaccination.

The treatment or condition label of this sample denotes: some 20 received Ad26.COV2.S at low or high dose, single or two shots; roughly five received placebo; per-sample allocation not given. For vaccine and placebo recipients, repertoires were sequenced using samples collected on day 63 after the first injection. In Cohort 1b, around 23 adults aged 18-55 years were enrolled at a single site in Boston, USA, between 29 July and 7 August 2020. Ad26.COV2.S was a replication-incompetent adenovirus type 26 vector expressing a prefusion-stabilized SARS-CoV-2 spike protein from the original Wuhan strain. Including the terminal cysteine and phenylalanine, the CDR3 comprises 15 residues. The only DNA kept is the CDR3, 45 bases in frame from the first base. V loses 3 bases, J loses 4 bases, and the germline ends lie 16 bases apart. The germline V gene (reference sequence) yields LNHDA for CDR1 and SQIVND for CDR2.

Concerning this clone itself: Its binding antigen is unknown. Base qualities are not recorded, but no much larger clone differs from it by a single base.

What the study reported, not specific to this receptor: After vaccination, substantial breadth of spike-specific CD8+ and CD4+ T cell responses was reported. Comparable non-spike TCR breadth was observed between vaccine and placebo recipients, consistent with only spike being contained in the vaccine. The study was not powered to compare responses between vaccine doses or regimens. It was noted by the authors that total T cell responses may have been underestimated by the TCR breadth and depth analyses. Compared with placebo recipients, Ad26.COV2.S recipients showed higher spike-specific TCR breadth (P = 0.0014).

The immunoSEQ Assay was the method used to sequence TCRbeta CDR3 regions. After extraction, genomic DNA underwent amplification by bias-controlled multiplex PCR, followed by high-throughput sequencing. The original methods were these. To quantify the absolute abundance of each unique TCRbeta CDR3 region, sequences were collapsed and filtered. T cell fraction was estimated by normalizing TCRbeta template counts to usable DNA, which was measured by amplifying reference genes present in all nucleated cells. Repertoire TCRs were annotated as SARS-CoV-2-specific when V gene, CDR3 amino acid sequence and J gene were exactly matched to a known reactive TCR set. The reference SARS-CoV-2 TCR set was derived from MIRA and filtered for enrichment in COVID-19-positive ImmuneCODE repertoires, a step that removed public or cross-reactive TCRs. Using the MIRA antigens, annotated TCRs were further analysed by specific ORF or by position within an ORF. Depth was the summed frequency of annotated unique rearrangements, while breadth was defined as annotated unique rearrangements over total unique productive rearrangements. TCR breadth was compared between groups using two-sided Wilcoxon rank-sum tests. TCRdb limited this immuneACCESS table to in-frame rearrangements with V and J called. A share of clones is missing; checked studies link under half to unresolved V genes, and the rest is unexplained. V, J and clone size are those of that table, while D and trimming were read from the DNA. The sample contains 380,000 or so clones, around four fifths of them found a single time. The top ten hold 7% to 9.5% of the sample.

The specimen comprised peripheral blood, sampled in a trial of Ad26.COV2.S vaccine versus placebo. This clonotype originated in a person between 18 and 59 years old who received the Ad26.COV2.S COVID-19 vaccine or a placebo. The V and J segments used are TRBV19 and TRBJ2-7, and TRBD2 may be the D gene, going by 6 matching bases. The CDR3 in this case is CASSMGSGVVYEQYF. The base sequence is TGTGCCAGTAGTATGGGGTCGGGAGTAGTTTACGAGCAGTACTTC.